Each of the 26 T cell receptor beta chains below was sequenced from the same sample in a study of OX40 agonist ivuxolimab in advanced cancers. Assay: immunoSEQ multiplex PCR; the TCRdb copy retains only in-frame clones and omits some. The sample has tens of thousands of clones, 65% to 85% seen once. Sequencing used CD4+ or CD8+ T cells sorted from blood, obtained in a trial of the OX40 agonist ivuxolimab. All receptors derive from an adult with an advanced solid tumor such as melanoma, head and neck, liver or kidney cancer.

The V and J genes are TRBV10-1 and TRBJ2-7; 11 nucleotides line up with TRBD2. V gave up 5 bases and J gave up 0 bases; unmatched junction bases: 3. The CDR3 is 15 residues long. Germline V gene sequence: CDR1 WNHNN, CDR2 SYGVQD (reference sequence). CDR3 in amino acids: CASSPTSGDSYEQYF. For the CDR3, the DNA is TGCGCCAGCAGTCCGACTAGCGGGGACTCCTACGAGCAGTACTTC.

The chain links TRBV9 to TRBJ2-1; 15 bases map to TRBD2. Germline trimming cut 4 bases from V and 9 bases from J; bases unmatched to any gene: 8. The CDR3 contains 16 residues. The germline V gene has CDR1 SGDLS and CDR2 YYNGEE. The DNA of the CDR3 is TGTGCCAGCAGCCTTCGGACTAGCGGGGGGGCCCTTGAGCAGTTCTTC. It codes for CASSLRTSGGALEQFF.

This sequence joins TRBV18 and TRBJ2-7; D is possibly TRBD1 or TRBD2 (6 bases each). CDR3 size: 16 residues. V was trimmed by 0 bases and J by 1 base, leaving 13 bases between them. From germline, CDR1 is KGHSH and CDR2 LQKENI. CDR3 coding DNA: TGTGCCAGCTCACCACCTCTGGGGGCGGGGTCCTACGAGCAGTACTTC. Protein: CASSPPLGAGSYEQYF.

The chain employs TRBV6-5 and TRBJ2-3; 11 bases line up with TRBD2. The V gene end was trimmed by 6 bases and the J gene end by 6 bases; junction bases not matched to a gene: 5. Germline loops: CDR1 MNHEY, CDR2 SVGAGI. The CDR3 is 14 amino acids. The DNA for the CDR3 is TGTGCCAGCAGAGTTAGCGGGAGGGCCGATACGCAGTATTTT. Translated: CASRVSGRADTQYF.

The chain recombines TRBV5-1 with TRBJ2-5; maybe TRBD1 (6 bases). Germline V gene data show CDR1 as SGHRS and CDR2 as YFSETQ. Trimming stripped 1 base from V and 1 base from J, with 17 bases between. The CDR3 is made up of 17 amino acids. Here the CDR3 reads CASSLTGQSRAQETQYF. The CDR3 DNA is TGCGCCAGCAGCTTGACCGGACAGAGTAGGGCCCAAGAGACCCAGTACTTC. The whole variable domain, remainder taken from reference TRBV5-1 and TRBJ2-5, is KAGVTQTPRYLIKTRGQQVTLSCSPISGHRSVSWYQQTPGQGLQFLFEYFSETQRNKGNFPGRFSGRQFSNSRSEMNVSTLELGDSALYLCASSLTGQSRAQETQYFGPGTRLLVL.

J is TRBJ2-7 and V is TRBV2; a weak D match, TRBD2 (5 bases). This CDR3 is 14 amino acids long. CDR1 SNHLY and CDR2 FYNNEI come from the germline V gene. V shed 2 bases and J shed 7 bases, with 15 bases lying between them. This CDR3 reads CASSESGGSGEQYF. CDR3 coding DNA: TGTGCCAGCAGTGAAAGCGGTGGTTCGGGGGAGCAGTACTTC. Full variable domain (rest looked up from reference TRBV2 and TRBJ2-7): EPEVTQTPSHQVTQMGQEVILRCVPISNHLYFYWYRQILGQKVEFLVSFYNNEISEKSEIFDDQFSVERPDGSNFTLKIRSTKLEDSAMYFCASSESGGSGEQYFGPGTRLTVT.

This chain uses TRBV10-3 with TRBJ1-1; TRBD1 is a possible D gene (5 bases). The CDR3 covers 14 residues. Germline values: CDR1 ENHRY, CDR2 SYGVKD. V was pared by 3 bases and J by 2 bases, with 10 bases between. CDR3 in DNA: TGTGCCATCAGTGACCCGGACACCAACACTGAAGCTTTCTTT. Its translation: CAISDPDTNTEAFF.

The chain employs TRBV6-6 and TRBJ2-1, with 8 bases that match TRBD1. Germline V gene sequence: CDR1 MNHNY, CDR2 SVGAGI (reference sequence). The CDR3 runs 12 residues. V dropped 7 bases and J dropped 8; count of bases not matched to a gene: 4. CDR3 in DNA: TGTGCCAGCACAGGGGGCCAGTATGAGCAGTTCTTC. This sequence encodes CASTGGQYEQFF.

Details on this clone: A junction end diverges from the germline sequence, so it may reflect a read error. This chain uses TRBV7-7 with TRBJ2-4, with D possibly matching TRBD2 (6 bases). The CDR3 has 14 residues. Germline CDR1 and CDR2: SSHAT and FNYEAQ (reference sequence). This CDR3 is CASSRWRAKDIQYF. CDR3 DNA: TGTGCTAGCAGTAGGTGGAGGGCCAAGGACATTCAGTACTTC.

The chain joins TRBV25-1 to TRBJ1-2; a possible D gene is TRBD1 (5 bases). The V gene's germline CDR1 is MGHDK and CDR2 SYGVNS. Trimming removed 3 bases at V and 8 bases at J, with 13 bases between. There are 13 residues in the CDR3. CDR3 bases: TGTGCCAGCAGTGATAGACAGCGGGAAGGCTACACCTTC. This encodes CASSDRQREGYTF.

This clone was observed at least ten times. The rearrangement joins TRBV4-1 to TRBJ1-4; D remains ambiguous. CDR3 length: 18 amino acids. Trimming took 0 bases from V and 3 from J, leaving 17 bases between them. The V gene's germline CDR1 is MGHRA and CDR2 YSYEKL. The CDR3 reads CASSQEAAPSGANEKLFF. CDR3 sequence (DNA): TGCGCCAGCAGCCAAGAGGCGGCACCCTCTGGGGCTAATGAAAAACTGTTTTTT.

V and J are TRBV9 and TRBJ2-3; 10 nucleotides align to TRBD2. Per germline, CDR1 SGDLS and CDR2 YYNGEE. Trimming removed 0 bases from V and 1 base from J; junction bases left unmatched: 5. The CDR3 has 17 residues. CDR3 sequence (DNA): TGTGCCAGCAGCGTAGAGGAAAGCGGGAGGGGCACAGATACGCAGTATTTT. Amino acid sequence: CASSVEESGRGTDTQYF.

The chain recombines TRBV10-3 with TRBJ2-1; the D is unclear. Germline loops: CDR1 ENHRY, CDR2 SYGVKD. This CDR3 is 12 amino acids long. Trimming stripped 3 bases from V and 8 bases from J, with 8 bases between. For the CDR3, the DNA is TGTGCCATCAGTGAAGCAGGAGATGAGCAGTTCTTC. As protein: CAISEAGDEQFF.

The V gene is TRBV19, the J gene TRBJ1-1; no clear D. Germline V gene lookup returns CDR1 LNHDA and CDR2 SQIVND (reference sequence). V gave up 3 bases and J gave up 4 bases, with 12 bases separating them. The CDR3 length is 14 residues. The CDR3: CASSMAPEGTEAFF. Written as DNA, the CDR3 is TGTGCCAGTAGTATGGCACCGGAGGGCACTGAAGCTTTCTTT.

CDR3 DNA: TGTGCCAGCTCATACGACAGGGGCGGGAATCAGCCCCAGCATTTT. This gives the protein CASSYDRGGNQPQHF. The chain joins TRBV18 to TRBJ1-5; TRBD1 agrees at 8 bases. The CDR3 runs 15 residues. The germline V gene encodes CDR1 KGHSH and CDR2 LQKENI. Unmatched junction bases numbered 7, after V lost 5 bases and J lost 4 bases. The full variable domain, in which reference TRBV18 and TRBJ1-5 provide the parts outside the CDR3, is NAGVMQNPRHLVRRRGQEARLRCSPMKGHSHVYWYRQLPEEGLKFMVYLQKENIIDESGMPKERFSAEFPKEGPSILRIQQVVRGDSAAYFCASSYDRGGNQPQHFGDGTRLSIL.

The gene calls are TRBV5-1 and TRBJ1-2, with D tentatively TRBD1 (6 bases). Germline loops: CDR1 SGHRS, CDR2 YFSETQ. This CDR3 has 14 amino acids. Between the trimmed V and J ends, which lost 4 bases and 4 bases, there was a span of 14 bases. CDR3 DNA: TGCGCCAGCAGCGCGGCCGGGGGCATCTATGGCTACACCTTC. Its translation: CASSAAGGIYGYTF.

The chain joins TRBV13 to TRBJ2-1, with a possible D match to TRBD1 (5 bases). This CDR3 contains 16 residues. Germline values: CDR1 PRHDT, CDR2 FYEKMQ (reference sequence). Trimming took 5 bases from V and 6 from J, leaving 20 bases between them. The CDR3 coding sequence is TGTGCCAGCAGCCCAGACCAGGGATTCCTACTCAATGAGCAGTTCTTC. Amino acid sequence: CASSPDQGFLLNEQFF.

The chain recombines TRBV27 with TRBJ2-7, with 7 positions matching TRBD1. The CDR3 runs to 13 residues. The ends lost 4 bases at V and 3 bases at J; junction bases unmatched: 3. Germline CDR1 is MNHEY and CDR2 is SMNVEV (reference sequence). The CDR3, as DNA: TGTGCCAGCAGTTCAAACAGGGGCTACGAGCAGTACTTC. Protein: CASSSNRGYEQYF.

The gene calls are TRBV25-1 and TRBJ2-4; TRBD2 is a possible D gene (6 bases). The CDR3 covers 16 residues. CDR1 is MGHDK and CDR2 is SYGVNS in the germline V gene. Trimming took 3 bases from V and 7 from J, leaving 19 bases between them. This CDR3 reads CASSEGAGPGGNIQYF. DNA for the CDR3: TGTGCCAGCAGTGAGGGCGCGGGGCCTGGGGGGAACATTCAGTACTTC.

This clone was recorded at least ten times. This sample also contains other DNA sequences that code for the same CDR3. The genes are TRBV27 and TRBJ2-7, with TRBD2 matching 14 bases. The CDR3 runs 14 residues. Germline CDR1 reads MNHEY; CDR2 reads SMNVEV (reference sequence). V lost 8 bases to trimming and J lost 7 bases; unmatched junction nucleotides: 7. DNA for the CDR3: TGTGCCAGCCGACTAGCGGGAGGGCCGGGGGAGCAGTACTTC. It is translated as CASRLAGGPGEQYF.

The CDR3 here is CASSGYSGSRGEQYF. The CDR3 nucleotides are TGCGCCAGCAGTGGATACTCCGGGAGCCGGGGCGAGCAGTACTTC. This chain connects TRBV10-1 to TRBJ2-7, with a tentative D call TRBD2 (6 bases). Between the trimmed V and J ends, which lost 4 bases and 6 bases, there was a span of 19 bases. This CDR3 comprises 15 residues. Germline loops: CDR1 WNHNN, CDR2 SYGVQD (reference sequence).

The chain uses TRBV29-1 and TRBJ2-5; no definite D call. This CDR3 has 11 amino acids. V lost 4 bases and J lost 4, with 7 bases in between. Per germline, CDR1 SQVTM and CDR2 ANQGSEA. The CDR3, as DNA: TGCAGCGTTGGACGGAGAGAGACCCAGTACTTC. This gives the protein CSVGRRETQYF.

V is TRBV4-3 and J is TRBJ2-7; 11 nucleotides align to TRBD2. The CDR3 covers 17 residues. The V segment lost 0 bases and the J segment 2 bases; nucleotides outside the gene matches: 6. Germline V CDR1 and CDR2: LGHNA, YSLEER. The CDR3 here is CASSQETSGSGTYEQYF. The CDR3 region has the DNA TGCGCCAGCAGCCAAGAAACTAGCGGGAGTGGGACCTACGAGCAGTACTTC.

This clone appeared a few times. The junction departs from germline at one end; a sequencing error may be responsible. CDR3 bases: TGCAGCGTGGAAGTAAGCTCCTACAATGAGCAGTTCTTC. Translation: CSVEVSSYNEQFF. The chain couples TRBV29-1 to TRBJ2-1; D is ambiguous. This CDR3 region has 13 residues. The germline gives CDR1 SQVTM, CDR2 ANQGSEA.

A note on this clone: Other DNA sequences within the sample encode an identical CDR3. The chain recombines TRBV9 with TRBJ2-7, with 8 bases fitting TRBD2. This CDR3 comprises 13 residues. V gave up 2 bases and J gave up 5 bases; unmatched junction bases: 3. The V gene's germline CDR1 is SGDLS and CDR2 YYNGEE. This CDR3 is CASSVGGGNEQYF. The CDR3 region has the DNA TGTGCCAGCAGCGTCGGGGGGGGCAACGAGCAGTACTTC. Looking up the rest from reference TRBV9 and TRBJ2-7 gives the full variable domain: DSGVTQTPKHLITATGQRVTLRCSPRSGDLSVYWYQQSLDQGLQFLIQYYNGEERAKGNILERFSAQQFPDLHSELNLSSLELGDSALYFCASSVGGGNEQYFGPGTRLTVT.

V gene TRBV19 combines with J gene TRBJ1-1, with 7 bases aligning to TRBD1. Germline CDR1 is LNHDA and CDR2 is SQIVND (reference sequence). The CDR3 is made up of 14 amino acids. The ends lost 5 bases at V and 5 bases at J; junction bases unmatched: 8. The CDR3 DNA follows: TGTGCCAGTAGTCCAGACAGGGATCGGACTGAAGCTTTCTTT. Its translation: CASSPDRDRTEAFF.